This T cell receptor beta chain was retrieved from a study of T cells expressing NK-cell markers. Study-wide background: Sorted T-cell subsets CD3+CD56+NKG2C+, CD3+CD56+NKG2C- and CD3+CD56-NKG2C+ were TCR beta-sequenced. The eight sequenced donors comprised seven who were HCMV-seropositive and one who was seronegative.

Germline V gives CDR1 MNHEY, CDR2 SMNVEV (reference sequence). The CDR3 totals 14 residues. TCRdb reprocessed the 5' RACE reads and keeps a single row for each CDR3 protein, giving no DNA. The sample table includes 300,000 to 450,000 distinct CDR3 sequences. The chain is built from TRBV27 and TRBJ1-4; the D gene TCRdb calls, TRBD1, cannot be checked with no DNA. This receptor was identified in a man aged 18-75 years in good health. Sequencing used blood T cells: a sorted CD56 or NKG2C T cell subset, CD4+ or CD8+ T cells, or bulk PBMC T cells (not recorded which). CDR3 amino acids: CASSPRDGVLKLFF.